Presented here are 29 T cell receptor beta chains from one specimen sequenced in a study of blood T cell repertoires in COVID-19. Generated by immunoSEQ multiplex PCR, the TCRdb table keeps only in-frame clones and is missing some. The data contain about 40,000 clones, approximately 88% of them singletons. Sequencing used peripheral blood. These TCRs come from a human donor in a cohort sampled during active COVID-19.

The rearrangement links TRBV19 to TRBJ2-1; D possibly corresponds to TRBD1 (7 bases). The CDR3 extends over 18 amino acids. The ends were cut back, 3 bases at V and 0 bases at J, with 18 bases in the middle. Germline assignment: CDR1 LNHDA and CDR2 SQIVND (reference sequence). The CDR3 DNA is TGTGCCAGTAGTATCGATGCGGGACAGACGAGCTCCTACAATGAGCAGTTCTTC. This codes for CASSIDAGQTSSYNEQFF.

The chain couples TRBV7-8 to TRBJ2-7; D call uncertain. The length of the CDR3 is 13 residues. The V end lost 0 bases, the J end lost 5 bases, and 8 bases lay between the germline ends. Germline V lookup: CDR1 SGHVS, CDR2 FQNEAQ. The CDR3 reads CASSLAGSHEQYF. The CDR3 DNA reads as TGTGCCAGCAGCTTAGCGGGCAGCCACGAGCAGTACTTC.

The DNA of the CDR3 is TGTGCCAGCATCTTCTTGGGACAGGGGTATATCTCTGTAAATGAGCAGTTCTTC. It translates to CASIFLGQGYISVNEQFF. The chain uses TRBV27 and TRBJ2-1; TRBD1 agrees at 10 bases. Unmatched junction bases numbered 19, after V lost 7 bases and J lost 7 bases. The CDR3 loop spans 18 amino acids. Germline V gives CDR1 MNHEY, CDR2 SMNVEV (reference sequence).

The chain recombines TRBV19 with TRBJ2-1; D is ambiguous. The germline V gene has CDR1 LNHDA and CDR2 SQIVND (reference sequence). The V end was cut by 0 bases, the J end by 4 bases, with 13 bases between. The CDR3 consists of 16 residues. CDR3 in amino acids: CASSIDQGSQYNEQFF. The CDR3 DNA sequence: TGTGCCAGTAGTATAGATCAAGGTAGCCAGTACAATGAGCAGTTCTTC.

The gene calls are TRBV10-3 and TRBJ1-5; 12 bases map to TRBD1. From germline, CDR1 is ENHRY and CDR2 SYGVKD. With V trimmed by 6 bases and J by 4 bases, 4 bases remained unmatched. The CDR3 contains 15 residues. CDR3 region: CAIRPGQGANQPQHF. The CDR3 DNA sequence: TGTGCCATCAGACCGGGACAGGGGGCGAATCAGCCCCAGCATTTT.

The rearrangement joins TRBV12-3 or TRBV12-4 to TRBJ2-1; 7 bases line up with TRBD1. The V segment lost 6 bases and the J segment 11 bases; nucleotides outside the gene matches: 7. The CDR3 runs 12 residues. This CDR3 reads CASSPPGQKQFF. For the CDR3, the DNA is TGTGCCAGCAGCCCGCCGGGACAGAAGCAGTTCTTC.

The chain's CDR3 is CASSLKGDRSQDEQYF. In nucleotides, the CDR3 is TGTGCCAGCAGCTTAAAGGGGGACAGGTCCCAGGACGAGCAGTACTTC. The rearrangement uses TRBV7-9 and TRBJ2-7; 8 bases are a match to TRBD1. CDR1 is SEHNR and CDR2 is FQNEAQ in the germline V gene (reference sequence). With V trimmed by 2 bases and J by 5 bases, 11 bases remained unmatched. The CDR3 runs 16 residues.

This chain links TRBV5-4 with TRBJ2-5; TRBD1 aligns across 10 bases. The V segment lost 0 bases and the J segment 4 bases; nucleotides outside the gene matches: 3. CDR3 length: 15 residues. Looked up from germline, CDR1 is SGHNT and CDR2 is YYREEE (reference sequence). As DNA, the CDR3 is TGTGCCAGCAGCTTGGGGGACAGGGGACGAGAGACCCAGTACTTC. This codes for CASSLGDRGRETQYF.

The chain has TRBV6-5 and TRBJ2-7, with D perhaps matching TRBD2 (5 bases). CDR1 is MNHEY, CDR2 SVGAGI, per germline. Trimming pared 6 bases from V and 3 bases from J, leaving 15 bases between. The CDR3 extends over 14 amino acids. This chain's CDR3 is CASRSTGTFYEQYF. The CDR3 coding sequence is TGTGCCAGCAGATCAACGGGAACTTTCTACGAGCAGTACTTC.

The CDR3 spells CASRDSSGRVDEQFF. The CDR3 DNA is TGTGCCAGCAGGGATAGTAGCGGGAGAGTCGATGAGCAGTTCTTC. V gene TRBV7-9 combines with J gene TRBJ2-1; 9 bases map to TRBD2. CDR1 is SEHNR, CDR2 FQNEAQ, per germline (reference sequence). CDR3 size: 15 residues. Trimming at V came to 6 bases and at J to 8 bases, leaving 11 bases not matched to a gene.

The chain combines TRBV5-5 with TRBJ1-2; unclear D gene. Germline V gene data show CDR1 as SGHKS and CDR2 as YYEKEE (reference sequence). V dropped 0 bases and J dropped 4 bases, with 16 bases sitting between them. The CDR3 covers 16 residues. The CDR3: CASSLGLSILGYGYTF. CDR3 DNA: TGTGCCAGCAGCTTGGGACTGTCTATTTTGGGCTATGGCTACACCTTC.

The chain has TRBV25-1 and TRBJ2-7; 14 bases match TRBD2. This CDR3 has 15 amino acids. Unmatched junction bases numbered 4, after V lost 8 bases and J lost 1 base. Germline assignment: CDR1 MGHDK and CDR2 SYGVNS. The CDR3 here is CASGGLAGVSYEQYF. The CDR3, as DNA: TGTGCCAGCGGGGGACTAGCGGGAGTATCCTACGAGCAGTACTTC.

The chain carries TRBV5-1 and TRBJ2-7, with a weak D call TRBD1 (6 bases). The CDR3 loop spans 13 amino acids. Trimming removed 4 bases at V and 8 bases at J, with 16 bases between. The germline CDR1 and CDR2 sequences are SGHRS and YFSETQ. The CDR3 DNA is TGCGCCAGCAGCCCGGTGTACAGGGACAAGCAGTACTTC. Translation gives CASSPVYRDKQYF.

The J gene is TRBJ2-7, the V gene TRBV9; no reliable D call. There are 15 residues in the CDR3. Trimming removed 4 bases at V and 0 bases at J, with 14 bases between. CDR1 is SGDLS and CDR2 is YYNGEE in the germline V gene. The DNA of the CDR3 is TGTGCCAGCAGCCCTACTTCTTTCTCCTCCTACGAGCAGTACTTC. Its translation: CASSPTSFSSYEQYF.

The rearrangement joins TRBV7-2 to TRBJ2-5; 9 nucleotides line up with TRBD2. Germline V gene lookup returns CDR1 SGHTA and CDR2 FQGNSA. V lost 6 bases and J lost 4; bases outside the gene matches: 6. The CDR3 runs to 14 residues. The CDR3 reads CASRQRGARETQYF. The DNA for the CDR3 is TGTGCCAGCAGACAGCGGGGGGCCCGAGAGACCCAGTACTTC.

The CDR3 region is CASSKTTENSPLHF. CDR3 nucleotides: TGTGCCAGCAGTAAGACGACAGAAAATTCACCCCTCCACTTT. The chain couples TRBV6-6 to TRBJ1-6, with D perhaps matching TRBD1 (5 bases). Trimming took 5 bases from V and 7 from J, leaving 12 bases between them. The CDR3 has 14 residues. CDR1 and CDR2 (germline): MNHNY, SVGAGI (reference sequence).

DNA for the CDR3: TGTGCTTTCCCCACCCGAGGGCCTGGAAACACCATATATTTT. Amino acid sequence: CAFPTRGPGNTIYF. J is TRBJ1-3 and V is TRBV30; D unresolved. CDR3 length: 14 residues. CDR1 is GTSNPN and CDR2 is SVGIG in the germline V gene (reference sequence).

The chain couples TRBV7-9 to TRBJ1-4; 8 bases agree with TRBD1. The CDR3 runs 13 residues. Germline V gene lookup returns CDR1 SEHNR and CDR2 FQNEAQ (reference sequence). Unmatched junction bases numbered 5, after V lost 4 bases and J lost 10 bases. The CDR3 is CASSSNRGGKLFF. In DNA form, the CDR3 reads TGTGCCAGCAGCTCAAACAGGGGGGGAAAACTGTTTTTT.

This chain joins TRBV4-2 and TRBJ2-1, with D maybe TRBD1 (6 bases). The V gene's germline CDR1 is LGHNA and CDR2 YNFKEQ. This CDR3 is 16 amino acids long. The germline V and J ends were trimmed by 0 bases and 4 bases, with 13 bases remaining between them. CDR3 DNA: TGTGCCAGCAGCCAAGATTGGGGGCCCCGGTACAATGAGCAGTTCTTC. Protein sequence: CASSQDWGPRYNEQFF.

This clone was seen a few times. The gene calls are TRBV4-1 and TRBJ2-7; weak D call: TRBD1 (5 bases). Germline CDR1 reads MGHRA; CDR2 reads YSYEKL. V lost 4 bases to trimming and J lost 5 bases, with 15 bases between them. The CDR3 length is 14 residues. The CDR3 region is CASSLGSRVDEQYF. The CDR3 DNA is TGCGCCAGCAGCCTCGGCTCCAGGGTCGACGAGCAGTACTTC.

The gene calls are TRBV3-1 (or the pseudogene TRBV3-2) and TRBJ1-2; D not certain. This CDR3 is 14 amino acids long. Germline CDR1 and CDR2: LGHDT and YNNKEL (reference sequence). The V end lost 1 base, the J end lost 5 bases, and 11 bases lay between the germline ends. The CDR3 region is CASSQVGDGYGYTF. The CDR3 DNA reads TGTGCCAGCAGCCAAGTAGGAGACGGTTATGGCTACACCTTC.

This clone was observed once. This chain links TRBV12-3 or TRBV12-4 with TRBJ1-1; the D gene is possibly TRBD1 (6 bases). V was clipped by 6 bases and J by 6 bases, with 11 bases between them. This CDR3 is 12 amino acids long. In DNA, the CDR3 is TGTGCCAGCAGATACAGGGACGCTGAAGCTTTCTTT. This sequence encodes CASRYRDAEAFF.

V and J are TRBV2 and TRBJ2-2; 12 bases match TRBD2. The CDR3 is made up of 17 amino acids. Trimming removed 5 bases from V and 7 bases from J; junction bases left unmatched: 11. Germline lookup yields CDR1 SNHLY and CDR2 FYNNEI. Here the CDR3 DNA reads TGTGCCAGCAGTCGGCGGCTAGCGGGGGGGCTCGGCGGGGAGCTGTTTTTT. Translated, it gives CASSRRLAGGLGGELFF.

The chain uses TRBV28 and TRBJ2-2; 8 positions agree with TRBD2. The trim removed 8 bases at V and 2 bases at J, leaving 13 bases unmatched. Germline V gene sequence: CDR1 MDHEN, CDR2 SYDVKM. CDR3 length equals 17 residues. The CDR3, as DNA: TGTGCCAGCGCCACGAATGAGCGGGGGATCAACACCGGGGAGCTGTTTTTT. Translation: CASATNERGINTGELFF.

This chain uses TRBV5-1 with TRBJ2-5; 9 positions agree with TRBD1. Germline V gene sequence: CDR1 SGHRS, CDR2 YFSETQ. Germline trimming cut 0 bases from V and 5 bases from J; bases unmatched to any gene: 2. This CDR3 region has 14 residues. CDR3 in DNA: TGCGCCAGCAGCTTGGGGACAGGGGATGAGACCCAGTACTTC. Residues: CASSLGTGDETQYF.

In DNA form, the CDR3 reads TGTGCCAGCAGCCAAGAATTAGCGAGTCCCCAGCATTTT. Translation gives CASSQELASPQHF. This rearrangement joins TRBV3-1 (or the pseudogene TRBV3-2) to TRBJ1-5; D call uncertain. CDR1 and CDR2 from the germline V gene are LGHDT and YNNKEL (reference sequence). The CDR3 sequence is 13 residues long. V was trimmed by 0 bases and J by 10 bases, leaving 10 bases between them.

This chain connects TRBV10-3 to TRBJ2-1; 10 positions match TRBD2. Unmatched junction bases numbered 4, after V lost 2 bases and J lost 3 bases. This CDR3 contains 16 residues. Germline V gene lookup returns CDR1 ENHRY and CDR2 SYGVKD. CDR3 nucleotides: TGTGCCATCAGTGAGAGCGGGGGGGCGAGCTACAATGAGCAGTTCTTC. As protein: CAISESGGASYNEQFF.

V and J are TRBV19 and TRBJ2-5, with D perhaps TRBD2 (5 bases). Trimming took 4 bases from V and 2 from J, leaving 8 bases between them. CDR3 length: 13 residues. Germline V gene data show CDR1 as LNHDA and CDR2 as SQIVND (reference sequence). The CDR3 nucleotides are TGTGCCAGTAGTAACGGGATACAAGAGACCCAGTACTTC. Its translation is CASSNGIQETQYF.

The chain is built from TRBV20-1 and TRBJ1-1, with D maybe TRBD1 (6 bases). The length of the CDR3 is 13 residues. The ends were cut back, 3 bases at V and 8 bases at J, with 16 bases in the middle. The germline CDR1 and CDR2 sequences are DFQATT and SNEGSKA (reference sequence). The DNA for the CDR3 is TGCAGTGCTAGTAATGCGGGGGGGGCCGAAGCTTTCTTT. Its translation is CSASNAGGAEAFF.